This TCR beta chain is from a study of cytotoxic CD8 clonotypes in ibrutinib-treated CLL. The CDR3 has 15 residues. From germline, CDR1 is MGHRA and CDR2 YSYEKL. With 3 bases clipped from V and 4 bases from J, the junction kept 2 bases outside the gene matches. TCRdb's copy holds only in-frame clones and misses some; the assay was immunoSEQ multiplex PCR. The sample shows roughly 50,000 clones, 50% to 65% of them seen only once. V usage is TRBV4-1 and J usage is TRBJ2-5; 13 positions agree with TRBD2. The TCR sequence derives from a human donor with chronic lymphocytic leukemia. Specimen: PBMCs, collected after 24 months of ibrutinib treatment. The CDR3 nucleotides are TGCGCCAGCAGCCACCGGACTAGCGGGGGAGAGACCCAGTACTTC. Translated, it gives CASSHRTSGGETQYF.